Below, 3 T cell receptor beta chains from the same sample are listed, as sequenced in a study of HIV-infected patients and healthy controls. All unsorted peripheral T cells were captured because whole blood was used without fractionation. cDNA was made from about 510 ng RNA using alpha and beta constant primers. Using multiplexing indices, alpha and beta chain libraries were generated apart by chain-specific third strand synthesis. Via MiXCR, TCRdb re-called the 5' RACE reads, giving one row per CDR3 protein. Of over 15,000 distinct CDR3 sequences listed, about 8.9% are singletons. Sample: blood. Receptors were obtained from an adult in good health.

This clonotype has only a few counts. The chain employs TRBV5-4 and TRBJ2-7; unclear D gene. Germline V gene lookup returns CDR1 SGHNT and CDR2 YYREEE (reference sequence). V lost 0 bases to trimming and J lost 2 bases, with 18 bases between them. This CDR3 region has 17 residues. CDR3: CASSLGFWAGEAYEQYF. In DNA form, the CDR3 reads TGTGCCAGCAGCTTGGGGTTCTGGGCAGGAGAGGCCTACGAGCAGTACTTC. The full variable domain, in which reference TRBV5-4 and TRBJ2-7 provide the parts outside the CDR3, is ETGVTQSPTHLIKTRGQQVTLRCSSQSGHNTVSWYQQALGQGPQFIFQYYREEENGRGNFPPRFSGLQFPNYSSELNVNALELDDSALYLCASSLGFWAGEAYEQYFGPGTRLTVT.

This clonotype was observed many times. The chain combines TRBV7-3 with TRBJ1-4; D is uncertain. V was trimmed by 4 bases and J by 10 bases, leaving 19 bases between them. Germline V gene data show CDR1 as SGHTA and CDR2 as FQGTGA. The CDR3 has 15 amino acids. Written as DNA, the CDR3 is TGTGCCAGCAGCTCCTCCCACATACAGAGAGGAAAACTGTTTTTT. This gives the protein CASSSSHIQRGKLFF. The full variable domain, rest sourced from reference TRBV7-3 and TRBJ1-4, is GAGVSQTPSNKVTEKGKYVELRCDPISGHTALYWYRQSLGQGPEFLIYFQGTGAADDSGLPNDRFFAVRPEGSVSTLKIQRTERGDSAVYLCASSSSHIQRGKLFFGSGTQLSVL.

This clonotype was observed many times. The chain links TRBV12-3 or TRBV12-4 to TRBJ2-7; 9 nucleotides align to TRBD2. The CDR3 sequence is 13 residues long. V gave up 7 bases and J gave up 4 bases; unmatched junction bases: 5. CDR3 DNA: TGTGCCAGCAAGGCGGGAGGGCCTTACGAGCAGTACTTC. Amino acid sequence: CASKAGGPYEQYF.